This entry concerns a single TCR beta chain. What antigen it recognizes has not been identified. Within one base of it there is no much larger clone, and no base qualities were kept. The data were obtained in a study of blood T cell repertoires in COVID-19 (dated by TCRdb to the early 2020s). Concerning the study at large: Collaborator samples came from the United States, Italy and Spain and covered acute and convalescent phases of COVID-19. The prospective study material was composed of cDNA or gDNA derived from T cells, B-cell-depleted T cells, or PBMCs. Subjects who had been exposed to COVID-19, were actively infected with it, or had recovered from it provided the deeply sampled blood TCRbeta repertoires that made up the dataset. The repertoires were released in a freely available public database intended as a resource for research on the immune response to SARS-CoV-2. Samples were obtained from the ongoing ImmuneRACE study (first 160 participants) and from some 1,200 subjects provided by 6 global collaborators. Sample metadata almost always included a de-identified subject ID, COVID-19 status, age in years and sex. Where available, HLA class I and class II types were taken from metadata supplied by the sample provider and were not determined by assay-based typing.

The full study reports these points: The quantity of clinical and demographic metadata differed by source and by participant and was supplied without curation.

One collaborating source in Seattle enrolled patients during active infection and followed them longitudinally through the course of disease. Whole blood was collected in K2EDTA tubes by collaborating institutions according to the institutions' own protocols. For TCRbeta analysis, collaborator samples were shipped as frozen whole blood, as isolated PBMCs, or as DNA extracted from either sample type. TCRbeta CDR3 regions were amplified from genomic DNA by means of the immunoSEQ Assay, a bias-controlled multiplex PCR. The source study handled its data this way. The number of nucleated cells in each sample was estimated from the amplification of reference gene primers within the assay. To quantify the absolute abundance of each unique TCRbeta CDR3 rearrangement, sequence reads were collapsed and filtered. For each sample, productive Simpson clonality was calculated by taking the square root of Simpson's diversity index across productive rearrangements. Drawn from immuneACCESS, this table holds only the in-frame rearrangements with V and J called that TCRdb kept. Clones are partly lost; checked studies trace under half to an unresolved V gene and leave the rest unexplained. Clone size and the V and J calls come from that table; the DNA yielded D and trimming. The sample table contains approximately 170,000 clones; only one count was recorded for 70% to 90% of them. The top ten clonotypes cover approximately 11% of the sample.

From the germline V gene, CDR1 is MDHEN and CDR2 is SYDVKM. The CDR3 measures 15 amino acids from cysteine to phenylalanine. Here the CDR3 DNA is all that survives: 45 bases in frame from base 1. The V end gives up 3 bases and the J end 4 bases, leaving 6 bases in the junction not matched to a gene. The source material was peripheral blood. The sequence is built from TRBV28 and TRBJ2-1; 7 junctional bases match TRBD1. The sequence was collected from a woman aged 60-75 years with COVID-19, enrolled during active disease. DNA sequence: TGTGCCAGCAGTTTTATGGGACAGCAATACAATGAGCAGTTCTTC. Translated, this gives CASSFMGQQYNEQFF.